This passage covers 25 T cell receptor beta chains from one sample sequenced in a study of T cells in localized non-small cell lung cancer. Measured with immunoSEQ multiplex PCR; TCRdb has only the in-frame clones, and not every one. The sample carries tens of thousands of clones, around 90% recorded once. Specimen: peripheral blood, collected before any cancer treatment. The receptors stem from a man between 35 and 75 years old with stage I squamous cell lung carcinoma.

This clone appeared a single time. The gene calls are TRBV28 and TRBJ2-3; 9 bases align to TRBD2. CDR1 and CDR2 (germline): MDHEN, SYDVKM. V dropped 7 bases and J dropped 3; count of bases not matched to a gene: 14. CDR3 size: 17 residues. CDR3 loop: CASIPSNSGSRTDTQYF. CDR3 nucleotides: TGTGCCAGCATCCCCTCTAATAGCGGGAGTAGGACAGATACGCAGTATTTT.

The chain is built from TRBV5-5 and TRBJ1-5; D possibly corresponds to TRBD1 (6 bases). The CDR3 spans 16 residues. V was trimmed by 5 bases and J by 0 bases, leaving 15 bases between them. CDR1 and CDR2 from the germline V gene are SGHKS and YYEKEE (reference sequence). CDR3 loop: CASSLVGGASNQPQHF. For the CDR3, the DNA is TGTGCCAGCAGTTTAGTGGGGGGCGCTAGCAATCAGCCCCAGCATTTT.

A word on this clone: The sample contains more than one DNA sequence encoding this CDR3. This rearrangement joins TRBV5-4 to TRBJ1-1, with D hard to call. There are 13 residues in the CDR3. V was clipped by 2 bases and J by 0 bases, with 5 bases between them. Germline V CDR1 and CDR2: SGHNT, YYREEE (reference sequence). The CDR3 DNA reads TGTGCCAGCAGCTTAGACCTGAACACTGAAGCTTTCTTT. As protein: CASSLDLNTEAFF. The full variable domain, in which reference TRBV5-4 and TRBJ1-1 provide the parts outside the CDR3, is ETGVTQSPTHLIKTRGQQVTLRCSSQSGHNTVSWYQQALGQGPQFIFQYYREEENGRGNFPPRFSGLQFPNYSSELNVNALELDDSALYLCASSLDLNTEAFFGQGTRLTVV.

The CDR3 region is CASSEERNRGIPEAFF. CDR3 nucleotide sequence: TGTGCCAGCAGTGAGGAGAGGAACAGGGGAATCCCTGAAGCTTTCTTT. This rearrangement joins TRBV25-1 to TRBJ1-1; 7 bases agree with TRBD1. This CDR3 spans 16 amino acids. Trimming at V came to 3 bases and at J to 6 bases, leaving 13 bases not matched to a gene. Germline-derived CDR1 and CDR2 are MGHDK and SYGVNS.

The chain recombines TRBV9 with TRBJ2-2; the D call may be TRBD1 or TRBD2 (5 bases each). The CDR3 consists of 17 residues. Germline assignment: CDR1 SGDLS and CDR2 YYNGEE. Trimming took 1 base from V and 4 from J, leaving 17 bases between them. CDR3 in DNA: TGTGCCAGCAGCGTATCGATCGAGGGGCTGGGCACCGGGGAGCTGTTTTTT. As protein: CASSVSIEGLGTGELFF.

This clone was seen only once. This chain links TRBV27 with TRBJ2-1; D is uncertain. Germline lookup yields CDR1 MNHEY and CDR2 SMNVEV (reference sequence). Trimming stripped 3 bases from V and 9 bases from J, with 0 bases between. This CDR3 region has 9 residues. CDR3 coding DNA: TGTGCCAGCAGTTTTGAGCAGTTCTTC. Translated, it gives CASSFEQFF.

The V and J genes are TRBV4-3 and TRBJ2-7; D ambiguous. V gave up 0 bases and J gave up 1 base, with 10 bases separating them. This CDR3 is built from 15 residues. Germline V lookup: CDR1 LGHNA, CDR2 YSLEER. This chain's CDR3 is CASSQEARRSYEQYF. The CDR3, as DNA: TGCGCCAGCAGCCAAGAGGCCCGCCGGTCCTACGAGCAGTACTTC.

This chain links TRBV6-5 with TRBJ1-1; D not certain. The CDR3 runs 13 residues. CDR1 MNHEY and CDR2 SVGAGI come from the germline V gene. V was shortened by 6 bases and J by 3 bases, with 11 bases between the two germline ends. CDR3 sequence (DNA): TGTGCCAGCAGCCCGGGAACTTACACTGAAGCTTTCTTT. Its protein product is CASSPGTYTEAFF.

The CDR3 spells CASSQVGVMNNQPQHF. The DNA for the CDR3 is TGCGCCAGCAGCCAAGTAGGGGTTATGAACAATCAGCCCCAGCATTTT. This chain links TRBV4-1 with TRBJ1-5; tentative D call: TRBD1 (5 bases). CDR1 is MGHRA and CDR2 is YSYEKL in the germline V gene. This CDR3 spans 16 amino acids. Trimming pared 1 base from V and 3 bases from J, leaving 13 bases between.

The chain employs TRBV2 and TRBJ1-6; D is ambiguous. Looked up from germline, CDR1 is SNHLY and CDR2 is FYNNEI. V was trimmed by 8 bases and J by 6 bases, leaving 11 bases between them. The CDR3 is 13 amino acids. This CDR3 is CASDPAINSPLHF. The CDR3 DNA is TGTGCCAGCGATCCAGCTATTAATTCACCCCTCCACTTT.

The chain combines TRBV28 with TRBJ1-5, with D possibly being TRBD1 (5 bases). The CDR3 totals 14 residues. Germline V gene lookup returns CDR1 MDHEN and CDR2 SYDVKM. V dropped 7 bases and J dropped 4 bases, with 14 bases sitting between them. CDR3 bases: TGTGCCAGCAACGTCCGGGACGGAAATCAGCCCCAGCATTTT. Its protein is CASNVRDGNQPQHF.

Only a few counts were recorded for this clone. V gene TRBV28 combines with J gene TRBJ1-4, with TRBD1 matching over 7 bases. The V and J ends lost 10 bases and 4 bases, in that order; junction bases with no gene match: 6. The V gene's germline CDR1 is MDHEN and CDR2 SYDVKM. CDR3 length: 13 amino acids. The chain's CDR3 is CATWDSSNEKLFF. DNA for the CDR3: TGTGCCACTTGGGACAGCAGTAATGAAAAACTGTTTTTT.

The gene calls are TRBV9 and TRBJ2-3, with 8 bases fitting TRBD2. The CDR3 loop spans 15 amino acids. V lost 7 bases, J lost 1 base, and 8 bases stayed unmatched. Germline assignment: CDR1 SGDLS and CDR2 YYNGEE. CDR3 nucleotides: TGTGCCAGCGGAAAACTAGCGGAGGGCACAGATACGCAGTATTTT. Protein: CASGKLAEGTDTQYF.

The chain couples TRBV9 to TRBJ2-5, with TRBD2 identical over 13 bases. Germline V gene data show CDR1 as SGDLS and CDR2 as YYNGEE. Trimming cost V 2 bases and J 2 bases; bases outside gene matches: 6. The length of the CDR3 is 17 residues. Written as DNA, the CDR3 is TGTGCCAGCAGCGTTGGACTAGCGGGAGTGGGTCAAGAGACCCAGTACTTC. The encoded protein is CASSVGLAGVGQETQYF.

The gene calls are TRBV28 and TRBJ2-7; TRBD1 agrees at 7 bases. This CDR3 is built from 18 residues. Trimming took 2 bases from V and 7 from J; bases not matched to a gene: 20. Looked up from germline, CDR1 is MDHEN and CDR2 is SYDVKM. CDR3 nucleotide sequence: TGTGCCAGCAGTTTACCGACCTCCGGGGACAGAAGCCTTGGGGAGCAGTACTTC. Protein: CASSLPTSGDRSLGEQYF.

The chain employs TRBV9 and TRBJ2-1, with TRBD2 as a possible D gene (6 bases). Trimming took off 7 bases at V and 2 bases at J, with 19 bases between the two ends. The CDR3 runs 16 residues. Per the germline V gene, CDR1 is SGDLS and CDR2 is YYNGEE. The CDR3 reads CASSSRFSGAYNEQFF. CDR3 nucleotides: TGTGCCAGCTCCTCGAGGTTTAGCGGAGCCTACAATGAGCAGTTCTTC. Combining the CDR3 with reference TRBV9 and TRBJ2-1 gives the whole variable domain DSGVTQTPKHLITATGQRVTLRCSPRSGDLSVYWYQQSLDQGLQFLIQYYNGEERAKGNILERFSAQQFPDLHSELNLSSLELGDSALYFCASSSRFSGAYNEQFFGPGTRLTVL.

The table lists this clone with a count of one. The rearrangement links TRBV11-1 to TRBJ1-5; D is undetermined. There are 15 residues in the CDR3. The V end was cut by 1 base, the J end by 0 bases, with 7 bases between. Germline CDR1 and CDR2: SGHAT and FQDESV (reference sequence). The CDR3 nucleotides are TGTGCCAGCAGCTTAGTTAGGGATAGCAATCAGCCCCAGCATTTT. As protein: CASSLVRDSNQPQHF.

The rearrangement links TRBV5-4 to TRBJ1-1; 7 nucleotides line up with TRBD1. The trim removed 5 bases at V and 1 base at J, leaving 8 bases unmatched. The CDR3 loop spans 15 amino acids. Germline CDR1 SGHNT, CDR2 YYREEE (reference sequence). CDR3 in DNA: TGTGCCAGCAGGCCGGGACAGCCTTCGAACACTGAAGCTTTCTTT. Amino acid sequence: CASRPGQPSNTEAFF.

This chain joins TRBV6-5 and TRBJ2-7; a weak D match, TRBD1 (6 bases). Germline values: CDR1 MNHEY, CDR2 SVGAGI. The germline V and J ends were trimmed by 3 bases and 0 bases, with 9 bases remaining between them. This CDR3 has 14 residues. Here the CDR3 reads CASSYGTPSYEQYF. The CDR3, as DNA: TGTGCCAGCAGTTATGGGACACCCTCCTACGAGCAGTACTTC.

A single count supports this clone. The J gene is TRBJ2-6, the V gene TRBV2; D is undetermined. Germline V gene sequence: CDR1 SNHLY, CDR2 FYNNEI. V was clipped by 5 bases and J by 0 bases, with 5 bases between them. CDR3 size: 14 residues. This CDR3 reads CASSLYSGANVLTF. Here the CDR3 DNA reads TGTGCCAGCAGTCTTTACTCTGGGGCCAACGTCCTGACTTTC.

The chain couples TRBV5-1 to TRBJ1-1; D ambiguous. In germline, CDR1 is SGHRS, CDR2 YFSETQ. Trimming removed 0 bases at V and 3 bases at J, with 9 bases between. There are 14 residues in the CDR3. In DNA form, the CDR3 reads TGCGCCAGCAGCTTGGAAAGAGGTTACACTGAAGCTTTCTTT. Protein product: CASSLERGYTEAFF.

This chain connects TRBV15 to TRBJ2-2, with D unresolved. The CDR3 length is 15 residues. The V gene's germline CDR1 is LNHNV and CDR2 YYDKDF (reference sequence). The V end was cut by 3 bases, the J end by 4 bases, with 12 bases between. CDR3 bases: TGTGCCACCAGCAGGGGAAGTCGCGGCACCGGGGAGCTGTTTTTT. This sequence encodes CATSRGSRGTGELFF.

The CDR3 sequence is CASSLSGASTDTQYF. In DNA, the CDR3 is TGCGCCAGCAGCTTGTCTGGAGCCAGCACAGATACGCAGTATTTT. This chain connects TRBV5-1 to TRBJ2-3; no clear D. The V end lost 1 base, the J end lost 0 bases, and 9 bases lay between the germline ends. From germline, CDR1 is SGHRS and CDR2 YFSETQ. The CDR3 runs to 15 residues.

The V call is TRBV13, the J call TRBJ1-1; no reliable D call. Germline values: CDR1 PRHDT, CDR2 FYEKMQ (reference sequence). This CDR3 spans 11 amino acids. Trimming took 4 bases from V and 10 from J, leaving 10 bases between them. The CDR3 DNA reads TGTGCCAGCAGCTCACTCTTGGGAGCTTTCTTT. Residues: CASSSLLGAFF.

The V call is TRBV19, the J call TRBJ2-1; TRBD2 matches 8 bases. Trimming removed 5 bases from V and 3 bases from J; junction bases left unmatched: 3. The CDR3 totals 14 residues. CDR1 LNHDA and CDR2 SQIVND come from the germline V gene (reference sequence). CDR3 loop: CASSASGHYNEQFF. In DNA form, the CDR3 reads TGTGCCAGTAGTGCTAGCGGGCACTACAATGAGCAGTTCTTC.